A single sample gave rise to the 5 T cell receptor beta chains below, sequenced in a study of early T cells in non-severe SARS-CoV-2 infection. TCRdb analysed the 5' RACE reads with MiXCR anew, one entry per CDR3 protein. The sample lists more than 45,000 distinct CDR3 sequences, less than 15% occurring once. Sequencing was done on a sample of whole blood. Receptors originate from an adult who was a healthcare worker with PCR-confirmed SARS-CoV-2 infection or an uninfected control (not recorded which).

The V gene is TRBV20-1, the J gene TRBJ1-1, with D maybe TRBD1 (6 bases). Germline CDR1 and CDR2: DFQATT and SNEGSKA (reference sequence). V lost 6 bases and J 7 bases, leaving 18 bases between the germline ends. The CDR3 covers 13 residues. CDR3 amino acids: CSAAGQLASEAFF. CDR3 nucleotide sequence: TGCAGTGCCGCAGGACAGTTGGCGAGTGAAGCTTTCTTT.

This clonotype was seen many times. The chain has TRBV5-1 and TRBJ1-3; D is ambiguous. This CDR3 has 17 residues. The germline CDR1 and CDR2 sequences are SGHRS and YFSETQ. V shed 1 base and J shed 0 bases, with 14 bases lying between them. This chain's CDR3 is CASSLPLVGTSGNTIYF. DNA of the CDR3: TGCGCCAGCAGCTTGCCCTTGGTCGGAACCTCTGGAAACACCATATATTTT.

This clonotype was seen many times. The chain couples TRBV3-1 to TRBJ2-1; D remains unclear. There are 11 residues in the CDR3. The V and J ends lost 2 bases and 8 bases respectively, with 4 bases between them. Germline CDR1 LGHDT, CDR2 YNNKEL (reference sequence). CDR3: CASSQLDEQFF. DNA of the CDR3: TGTGCCAGCAGCCAACTGGATGAGCAGTTCTTC.

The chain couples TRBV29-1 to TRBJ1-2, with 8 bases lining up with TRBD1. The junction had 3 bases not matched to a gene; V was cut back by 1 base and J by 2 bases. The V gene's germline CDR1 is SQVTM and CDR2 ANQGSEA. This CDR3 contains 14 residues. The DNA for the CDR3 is TGCAGCGTTGAAGGGGGACAGGACAACTATGGCTACACCTTC. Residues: CSVEGGQDNYGYTF.

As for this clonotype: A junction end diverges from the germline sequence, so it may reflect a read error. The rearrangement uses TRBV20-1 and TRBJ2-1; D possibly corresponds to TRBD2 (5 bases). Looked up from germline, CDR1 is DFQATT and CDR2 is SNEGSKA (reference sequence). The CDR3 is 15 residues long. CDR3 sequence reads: CSARASGAHHNEQFF. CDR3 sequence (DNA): TGCAGTGCGAGAGCGAGCGGAGCCCACCACAATGAGCAGTTCTTC.